One T cell receptor beta chain is described in this entry. Its antigen is not identified. These data originate in a study of shared clonotypes between healthy human individuals. Overall study results and limits: Clonotypes which were not shared had lower generation probabilities than clonotypes that all four donors shared.

TCRdb keeps only in-frame clones here, not all; method: immunoSEQ multiplex PCR. The sample lists millions of clones, roughly 94% occurring once. Naive CD8 cells comprised CD45RO-negative, CCR7-positively selected cells, excluding terminally differentiated effector memory CD45RA+ cells. Germline V gene sequence: CDR1 SGHRS, CDR2 YFSETQ. V was shortened by 0 bases and J by 4 bases, with 16 bases between the two germline ends. This CDR3 has 16 residues. The chain links TRBV5-1 to TRBJ1-2; no clear D. This receptor was taken from a man aged 18 to 29 in good health. Sequencing was done on a sample of naive CD8+ T cells sorted from blood. CDR3 in DNA: TGCGCCAGCAGCTTGGCCGGGTCCCGCGGAGGCTATGGCTACACCTTC. The encoded protein is CASSLAGSRGGYGYTF.